The text below deals with one T cell receptor (beta chain). These data originate in a study of blood T cell repertoires in COVID-19. Study processing details: How many nucleated cells were present was estimated from reference gene primer amplification. The data were produced by immunoSEQ multiplex PCR, yet TCRdb's version contains in-frame clones alone and is incomplete. V, J and clone size derive from that table, while D and trimming were established from the DNA sequence. This table has more than 9,500 clones, 65% to 90% appearing once. Germline values: CDR1 SGHTA, CDR2 FQGNSA. The CDR3 consists of 15 residues. The J segment lost 4 bases and the V segment lost 7 bases, leaving 6 bases of the junction unmatched.

Sequences were obtained from peripheral blood. The TCR sequence derives from a human donor in a cohort sampled during active COVID-19. The chain has TRBV7-2 and TRBJ1-6; 8 nucleotides match TRBD1. The CDR3 region has the DNA TGTGCCAGCAACCCTAGGACAGGGTATAATTCACCCCTCCACTTT. Encoded protein: CASNPRTGYNSPLHF.